This TCR beta chain was identified in a study of blood T cell repertoires in COVID-19. At the level of the study: The United States, Italy and Spain supplied acute and convalescent COVID-19 samples. T cells, B-cell-depleted T cells, or PBMCs supplied cDNA or gDNA.

Original methodology: Researchers report that nucleated cell counts were estimated from reference gene primer amplification. Produced via immunoSEQ multiplex PCR; TCRdb's table is partial and in-frame only. V, J and clone size are taken as reported in that table, and D and trimming were inferred from the DNA itself. The table lists about 97,000 clones, just over 90% of them singletons. CDR1 is SGDLS, CDR2 YYNGEE, per germline. The ends were cut back, 4 bases at V and 4 bases at J, with 18 bases in the middle. This CDR3 is built from 16 residues. The rearrangement links TRBV9 to TRBJ2-1; D is possibly TRBD2 (6 bases). This receptor was identified in a man aged 60 to 75 with acute or convalescent COVID-19. The material sequenced was peripheral blood. CDR3 amino acids: CASSPTGDYSYNEQFF. The CDR3 DNA is TGTGCCAGCAGCCCTACGGGAGACTACTCATACAATGAGCAGTTCTTC.